What follows is one T cell receptor (beta chain) and its context. The data were taken from a study of blood T cell repertoires in COVID-19. This CDR3 is built from 13 residues. Trimming removed 4 bases at V and 5 bases at J, with 10 bases between. Germline CDR1 MGHRA, CDR2 YSYEKL. Sequenced by immunoSEQ multiplex PCR; TCRdb stores in-frame clones only, minus some. Of about 330,000 clones in the sample, approximately 90% were seen once. This sequence joins TRBV4-1 and TRBJ2-3; D possibly corresponds to TRBD1 (6 bases). Specimen: peripheral blood. This receptor was obtained from a man younger than 45 with COVID-19, enrolled during active disease. The CDR3 loop reads CASSLKGEDTQYF. CDR3 nucleotide sequence: TGCGCCAGCAGCCTAAAGGGGGAAGATACGCAGTATTTT.